This passage covers 10 T cell receptor beta chains from one sample sequenced in a study of breast tumors, draining lymph nodes, adjacent tissues. MiXCR was run by TCRdb on the multiplex PCR reads, yielding one entry per CDR3 protein. The repertoire holds about 270,000 distinct CDR3 sequences, with around 31% as singletons. Breast cancer patients provided tissue from their axillary draining lymph nodes. The specimen sequenced was axillary lymph node tissue. Receptor source: a female donor with breast cancer. Some clones in this sample may be carry-over from other donors' samples.

This clonotype has ten or more counts. The chain employs TRBV11-3 and TRBJ1-3; D gene uncertain. V was clipped by 1 base and J by 0 bases, with 10 bases between them. Germline V gives CDR1 SGHNT, CDR2 YENEEA. The CDR3 runs 16 residues. CDR3 in amino acids: CASSLGPGRSGNTIYF. The CDR3, as DNA: TGTGCCAGCAGCTTAGGCCCAGGCCGCTCTGGAAACACCATATATTTT.

This clonotype was counted at least ten times. V is TRBV24-1 and J is TRBJ2-5; possibly TRBD2 for D (6 bases). Germline loops: CDR1 KGHDR, CDR2 SFDVKD. This CDR3 is 15 amino acids long. V gave up 3 bases and J gave up 5 bases, with 15 bases separating them. Here the CDR3 DNA reads TGTGCCACCAGTGATGGGAGGAGGGCGAGGGAGACCCAGTACTTC. It yields the protein CATSDGRRARETQYF.

This clonotype was seen a single time. The rearrangement joins TRBV7-2 to TRBJ1-5; D ambiguous. Germline V lookup: CDR1 SGHTA, CDR2 FQGNSA. The CDR3 covers 11 residues. V lost 4 bases to trimming and J lost 11 bases, with 9 bases between them. The DNA for the CDR3 is TGTGCCAGCAGCTCACAAGAGACCCAGCATTTT. Encoded protein: CASSSQETQHF.

Comments on this clonotype: This clone may be a read error of a much larger clone one base away. The chain carries TRBV14 and TRBJ2-1; unclear D gene. The length of the CDR3 is 12 residues. CDR1 is SGHDN and CDR2 is FVKESK in the germline V gene. The CDR3 is CASSQDFNEQSF. In nucleotides, the CDR3 is TGTGCCAGCAGCCAAGACTTCAATGAGCAGTCCTTC.

The genes are TRBV5-1 and TRBJ1-5, with 9 bases that match TRBD1. Germline CDR1 SGHRS, CDR2 YFSETQ. Trimming cost V 0 bases and J 6 bases; bases outside gene matches: 4. There are 15 residues in the CDR3. Written as DNA, the CDR3 is TGCGCCAGCAGCTTGGGGGACAGGGAAGGTCAGCCCCAGCATTTT. The encoded protein is CASSLGDREGQPQHF.

This clonotype has a count of ten or more. V is TRBV10-2 and J is TRBJ2-7; the match to TRBD2 covers 11 bases. The V gene's germline CDR1 is WSHSY and CDR2 SAAADI. Trimming at V came to 3 bases and at J to 2 bases, leaving 0 bases not matched to a gene. CDR3 length: 14 amino acids. DNA of the CDR3: TGCGCCAGCAGTGATAGCGGGAGGGCCTACGAGCAGTACTTC. Amino acid sequence: CASSDSGRAYEQYF.

Many counts were recorded for this clonotype. The chain employs TRBV19 and TRBJ2-7, with D tentatively TRBD1 (5 bases). The germline CDR1 and CDR2 sequences are LNHDA and SQIVND (reference sequence). The CDR3 is 13 residues long. V was clipped by 6 bases and J by 3 bases, with 12 bases between them. The CDR3 coding sequence is TGTGCCAGTAGCCCCGACAGATTCTACGAGCAGTACTTC. Translating gives CASSPDRFYEQYF.

This clonotype was seen repeatedly, ten times or more. The chain has TRBV19 and TRBJ1-5, with a tentative D call TRBD1 (6 bases). The CDR3 covers 14 residues. The germline gives CDR1 LNHDA, CDR2 SQIVND (reference sequence). Between the trimmed V and J ends, which lost 6 bases and 3 bases, there was a span of 12 bases. CDR3 protein: CASRDSSYNQPQHF. The CDR3 DNA reads TGTGCCAGTAGGGACAGCTCTTACAATCAGCCCCAGCATTTT.

This clonotype was counted ten times or more. The chain employs TRBV24-1 and TRBJ1-2, with TRBD1 matching over 9 bases. CDR3 length: 15 residues. The V gene's germline CDR1 is KGHDR and CDR2 SFDVKD. Losses at the gene ends were 3 bases for V and 4 bases for J; bases not matched to a gene: 5. The chain's CDR3 is CATSDPGTGSYGYTF. In DNA form, the CDR3 reads TGTGCCACCAGTGATCCCGGGACAGGGAGCTATGGCTACACCTTC.

This clonotype was detected many times. V is TRBV19 and J is TRBJ1-5; D perhaps matches TRBD1 (6 bases). CDR3 length equals 15 residues. The V and J ends lost 4 bases and 0 bases respectively, with 10 bases between them. Per the germline V gene, CDR1 is LNHDA and CDR2 is SQIVND (reference sequence). CDR3 protein: CASSTGQTSNQPQHF. The DNA of the CDR3 is TGTGCCAGTAGTACCGGACAGACTAGCAATCAGCCCCAGCATTTT.